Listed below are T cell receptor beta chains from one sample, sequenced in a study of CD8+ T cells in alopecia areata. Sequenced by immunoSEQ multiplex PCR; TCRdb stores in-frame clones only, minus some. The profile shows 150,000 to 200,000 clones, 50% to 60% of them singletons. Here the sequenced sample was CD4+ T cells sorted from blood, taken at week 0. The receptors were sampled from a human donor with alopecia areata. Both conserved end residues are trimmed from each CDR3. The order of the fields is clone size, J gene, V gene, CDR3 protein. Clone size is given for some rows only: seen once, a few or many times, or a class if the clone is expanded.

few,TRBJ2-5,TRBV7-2,ASSSGGRETQY
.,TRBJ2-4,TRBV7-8,ASSPGQGKNIQY
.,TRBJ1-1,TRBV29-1,SVEGRTNTEAF
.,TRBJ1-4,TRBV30,AWSPLATRWDEKLF
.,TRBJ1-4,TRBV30,AWSQSRQGGSATNEKLF
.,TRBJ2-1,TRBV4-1,ASSPQGGSYNEQF
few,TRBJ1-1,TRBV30,AWSSLAGLNTEAF
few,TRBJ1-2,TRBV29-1,SDGSGDGGHGYT
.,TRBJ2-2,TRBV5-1,ASSYAEIANTGELF
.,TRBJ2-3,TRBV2,ASSLDRVSTDTQY
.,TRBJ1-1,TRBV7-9,ASSLVARVPEAF
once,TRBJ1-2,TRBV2,ASRATLYGYT
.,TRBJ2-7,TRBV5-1,ASSPSRTGLYEQY
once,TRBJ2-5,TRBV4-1,ASSLSGQGMETQY
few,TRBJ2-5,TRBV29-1,SVVGVSGETQY
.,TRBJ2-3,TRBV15,ATSTQRGLGTDTQY
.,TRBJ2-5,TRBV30,AWSVHDGETQY
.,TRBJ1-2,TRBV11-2,ASSSTGYYGYT
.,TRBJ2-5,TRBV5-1,ASSKGFQETQY
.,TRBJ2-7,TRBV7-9,ASSIIGISYEQY
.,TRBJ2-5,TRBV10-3,AISDIRNQETQY
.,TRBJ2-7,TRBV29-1,SVRTRQTYEQY
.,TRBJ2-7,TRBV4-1,ASSPRLVPAYEQY
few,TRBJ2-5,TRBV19,ASSPQGEETQY
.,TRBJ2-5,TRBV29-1,SIHFLVQETQY
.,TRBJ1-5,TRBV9,ASSVGGQKNQPQH
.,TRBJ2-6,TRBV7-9,ASSLRSGQSSGANVLT
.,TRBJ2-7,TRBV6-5,ASSESYEQY
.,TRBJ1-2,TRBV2,ASSEAVVGGYT
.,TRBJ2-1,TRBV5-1,ASSFVTSGGGEQF
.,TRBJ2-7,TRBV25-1,ASSENTGRGHEQY
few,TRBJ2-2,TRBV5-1,ASSGENGELF
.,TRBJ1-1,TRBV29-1,SVVAVLNTEAF
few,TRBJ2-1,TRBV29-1,STRTGVYNEQF
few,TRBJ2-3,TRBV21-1,ASSKATGTGGTDTQY
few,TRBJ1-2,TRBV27,ASSSTVLSGYT
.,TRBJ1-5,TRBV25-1,ASSQTGVNNQPQH
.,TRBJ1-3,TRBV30,AWSLGNTIY
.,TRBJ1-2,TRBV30,ASKRPRGRSSYGYT
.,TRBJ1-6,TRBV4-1,ASSQAEGQLNSPLH
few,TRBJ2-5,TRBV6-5,ASAGQGETQY
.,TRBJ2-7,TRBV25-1,ASSGVYEQY
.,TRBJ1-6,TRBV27,ASSLSGLGSPLH
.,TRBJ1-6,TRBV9,ASSVGVGSNSPLH
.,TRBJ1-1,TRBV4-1,ASSLRKDMNTEAF
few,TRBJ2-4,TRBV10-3,AISEGENIQY
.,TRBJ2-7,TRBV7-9,ASSRGQGYEQY
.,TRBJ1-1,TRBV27,ASRRGQTNTEAF
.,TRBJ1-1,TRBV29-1,SVAGRMNTEAF
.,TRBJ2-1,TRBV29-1,SVVAGTPPWNEQF
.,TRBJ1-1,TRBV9,ASSVDRTDEAF
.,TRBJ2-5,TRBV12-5,ASGPSGGARETQY
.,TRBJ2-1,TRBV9,ASSVQRGRTSYNEQF
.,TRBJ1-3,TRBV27,ASSSSTGNTIY
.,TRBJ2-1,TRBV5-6,ASSHRTDSYNEQF
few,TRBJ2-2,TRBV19,ASSGQILNTGELF